Presented here are 13 T cell receptor beta chains from one specimen sequenced in a study of identical twins. TCRdb fed the 5' RACE reads into MiXCR, producing one record per CDR3 protein. Altogether about 1.7 million distinct CDR3 sequences are present, around a third being singletons, with the ten largest covering 0.25% to 0.3%. Input material: cord blood. These receptor sequences come from a newborn girl in good health.

This clonotype was seen at least ten times. The chain uses TRBV11-2 and TRBJ2-3, with 8 bases identical to TRBD2. The CDR3 spans 16 residues. With 0 bases clipped from V and 7 bases from J, the junction kept 9 bases outside the gene matches. Germline V gives CDR1 SGHAT, CDR2 FQNNGV. CDR3 region: CASSLDRWTSLHTQYF. CDR3 nucleotide sequence: TGTGCCAGCAGCTTAGATCGTTGGACTAGCTTGCATACGCAGTATTTT.

The chain joins TRBV24-1 to TRBJ2-2; D tentatively reads TRBD1 or TRBD2 (5 bases each). This CDR3 region has 15 residues. In germline, CDR1 is KGHDR, CDR2 SFDVKD. Trimming removed 0 bases at V and 12 bases at J, with 16 bases between. CDR3 bases: TGTGCCACCAGTGATTTGGGGGACGGGACGAGGAAGCTGTTTTTT. Protein product: CATSDLGDGTRKLFF.

V usage is TRBV6-1 and J usage is TRBJ2-1, with D maybe TRBD2 (6 bases). Per germline, CDR1 MNHNS and CDR2 SASEGT. The V end was cut by 4 bases, the J end by 9 bases, with 13 bases between. This CDR3 is 13 amino acids long. As DNA, the CDR3 is TGTGCCAGCAGTGGCGGGGTTCCCAGTGAGCAGTTCTTC. Translation: CASSGGVPSEQFF.

This clonotype came up a few times. The genes are TRBV28 and TRBJ2-7, with TRBD2 matching 10 bases. The J segment lost 3 bases and the V segment lost 6 bases, leaving 11 bases of the junction unmatched. There are 16 residues in the CDR3. Per germline, CDR1 MDHEN and CDR2 SYDVKM. CDR3 in DNA: TGTGCCAGCAGGCCGACACTAGCGGGAATACTCTACGAGCAGTACTTC. Protein product: CASRPTLAGILYEQYF.

V is TRBV12-3 or TRBV12-4 and J is TRBJ2-7, with TRBD1 as a possible D gene (6 bases). The CDR3 totals 14 residues. V was cut by 2 bases and J by 3 bases, with 11 bases left in between. CDR3 sequence reads: CASSLQGPLYEQYF. CDR3 bases: TGTGCCAGCAGTTTACAGGGGCCTCTCTACGAGCAGTACTTC.

The V and J genes are TRBV7-2 and TRBJ1-4; D gene ambiguous. Germline V CDR1 and CDR2: SGHTA, FQGNSA. V was pared by 1 base and J by 8 bases, with 8 bases between. The CDR3 covers 13 residues. Here the CDR3 DNA reads TGTGCCAGCAGCTTAGGGGTTTGGGAAAAACTGTTTTTT. Its protein product is CASSLGVWEKLFF.

The gene calls are TRBV7-6 and TRBJ1-3; tentatively, D is TRBD1 (5 bases). V lost 1 base to trimming and J lost 1 base, with 14 bases between them. The CDR3 sequence is 17 residues long. CDR1 SGHVS and CDR2 FNYEAQ come from the germline V gene. CDR3 sequence: CASSLDRKTLSGNTIYF. The CDR3, as DNA: TGTGCCAGCAGCTTAGACAGGAAAACCCTATCTGGAAACACCATATATTTT.

The chain carries TRBV5-1 and TRBJ1-1; 7 nucleotides line up with TRBD1. The CDR3 extends over 13 amino acids. J gave up 0 bases and V 6 bases, and 2 bases lay outside the gene matches. Germline V CDR1 and CDR2: SGHRS, YFSETQ. In DNA form, the CDR3 reads TGCGCCAGCATGGACAGGCTGAACACTGAAGCTTTCTTT. Translated: CASMDRLNTEAFF.

The chain links TRBV10-3 to TRBJ2-3, with D uncertain. Germline CDR1 reads ENHRY; CDR2 reads SYGVKD. The CDR3 sequence is 16 residues long. Trimming stripped 0 bases from V and 1 base from J, with 11 bases between. The CDR3: CAISESYGVRTDTQYF. CDR3 DNA sequence: TGTGCCATCAGTGAGTCTTATGGGGTGCGCACAGATACGCAGTATTTT.

This clonotype was seen a few times. The rearrangement uses TRBV20-1 and TRBJ2-7; 8 nucleotides align to TRBD1. Germline lookup yields CDR1 DFQATT and CDR2 SNEGSKA (reference sequence). After removal of 1 base from V and 2 bases from J, the junction contained 4 bases not matched to a gene. This CDR3 has 14 amino acids. The CDR3 is CSARAGTGPYEQYF. The CDR3 DNA reads as TGCAGTGCTAGAGCTGGGACAGGACCCTACGAGCAGTACTTC.

This clonotype was recorded a few times. This chain connects TRBV14 to TRBJ2-7, with a tentative D call TRBD1 (7 bases). V was trimmed by 3 bases and J by 6 bases, leaving 18 bases between them. Germline V gene lookup returns CDR1 SGHDN and CDR2 FVKESK. This CDR3 has 15 residues. The DNA of the CDR3 is TGTGCCAGCAGCCAGGCCTACAGGGGAGGTTGCGAGCAGTACTTC. Translated, it gives CASSQAYRGGCEQYF.

The V and J genes are TRBV7-2 and TRBJ2-1; perhaps D is TRBD1 or TRBD2 (6 bases each). Per germline, CDR1 SGHTA and CDR2 FQGNSA. The CDR3 has 17 amino acids. V lost 4 bases to trimming and J lost 6 bases, with 22 bases between them. CDR3: CASSSGLIGGRSNEQFF. The DNA for the CDR3 is TGTGCCAGCAGCTCCGGGCTAATAGGGGGGCGAAGCAATGAGCAGTTCTTC.

As for this clonotype: A much larger clone differs by one base, so this may be a read error. The V gene is TRBV28, the J gene TRBJ2-7; D is unclear. The CDR3 spans 14 residues. CDR1 is MDHEN and CDR2 is SYDVKM in the germline V gene. With 5 bases removed from V and 2 bases from J, the gap between germline ends came to 13 bases. This chain's CDR3 is CASSHNFPTYEQYF. The CDR3 DNA sequence: TGTGCCAGCAGTCATAATTTCCCGACCTACGAGCAGTACTTC. The full variable domain, rest sourced from reference TRBV28 and TRBJ2-7, is DVKVTQSSRYLVKRTGEKVFLECVQDMDHENMFWYRQDPGLGLRLIYFSYDVKMKEKGDIPEGYSVSREKKERFSLILESASTNQTSMYLCASSHNFPTYEQYFGPGTRLTVT.